One sample yielded the 21 T cell receptor beta chains listed below, sequenced in a study of blood T cells in healthy people across ages. Next came a second PCR, run for roughly 7 to 12 cycles, which used a sample-barcoded 5' primer along with a J-beta primer mix. TCRdb re-called the 5' RACE reads through MiXCR, storing one row per CDR3 protein. The sample lists about 1.4 million distinct CDR3 sequences; around 55% were seen once. The sequenced sample was blood. Every receptor here comes from a man aged 18 to 30 in good health.

Here the CDR3 reads CSVGRAATQETQYF. The DNA of the CDR3 is TGCAGCGTTGGTCGGGCAGCAACCCAAGAGACCCAGTACTTC. The rearrangement links TRBV29-1 to TRBJ2-5, with unresolved D. Per germline, CDR1 SQVTM and CDR2 ANQGSEA. V was shortened by 4 bases and J by 1 base, with 13 bases between the two germline ends. The CDR3 totals 14 residues.

The chain couples TRBV15 to TRBJ2-1; D gene ambiguous. The CDR3 is 14 residues long. Per the germline V gene, CDR1 is LNHNV and CDR2 is YYDKDF (reference sequence). V was pared by 1 base and J by 5 bases, with 9 bases between. This CDR3 is CATSRAASNNEQFF. In nucleotides, the CDR3 is TGTGCCACCAGCAGAGCGGCTTCAAACAATGAGCAGTTCTTC.

This clonotype was seen more than once but under ten times. This rearrangement joins TRBV12-3 or TRBV12-4 to TRBJ2-4; 7 bases line up with TRBD1. The last part of the DNA fits TRBJ2-7 better; the J call may be wrong. This CDR3 is built from 14 residues. The CDR3 nucleotides read TGTGCCAGCAGTCCGACAGGGTTAACCTACGAGCAGTACTTC. This gives the protein CASSPTGLTYEQYF.

V and J are TRBV7-2 and TRBJ2-6; TRBD2 might be the D (6 bases). The CDR3 has 18 amino acids. V was trimmed by 4 bases and J by 0 bases, leaving 16 bases between them. Germline CDR1 and CDR2: SGHTA and FQGNSA. The CDR3 reads CASSSGEVVVSGANVLTF. For the CDR3, the DNA is TGTGCCAGCAGCTCCGGGGAGGTCGTAGTCTCTGGGGCCAACGTCCTGACTTTC.

The chain employs TRBV5-1 and TRBJ1-4; D unclear. The ends were cut back, 0 bases at V and 8 bases at J, with 14 bases in the middle. Per the germline V gene, CDR1 is SGHRS and CDR2 is YFSETQ. The CDR3 contains 15 residues. Here the CDR3 DNA reads TGCGCCAGCAGCTTGGCGGCCCATCGGAGGGAAAAACTGTTTTTT. This gives the protein CASSLAAHRREKLFF. The whole variable domain, filled in from reference TRBV5-1 and TRBJ1-4, reads KAGVTQTPRYLIKTRGQQVTLSCSPISGHRSVSWYQQTPGQGLQFLFEYFSETQRNKGNFPGRFSGRQFSNSRSEMNVSTLELGDSALYLCASSLAAHRREKLFFGSGTQLSVL.

The chain combines TRBV4-2 with TRBJ2-4; 8 nucleotides line up with TRBD1. The ends lost 4 bases at V and 5 bases at J; junction bases unmatched: 7. Germline V CDR1 and CDR2: LGHNA, YNFKEQ. CDR3 length equals 15 residues. CDR3 DNA sequence: TGTGCCAGCAGCCCCGGGGGACAGGCCGAAAACATTCAGTACTTC. This sequence encodes CASSPGGQAENIQYF.

This sequence joins TRBV6-6 and TRBJ1-1; 7 bases are a match to TRBD1. The CDR3 is 15 amino acids. From germline, CDR1 is MNHNY and CDR2 SVGAGI (reference sequence). V shed 0 bases and J 3 bases; nucleotides not matched to a gene: 4. Here the CDR3 reads CASSYSRDRYTEAFF. CDR3 sequence (DNA): TGTGCCAGCAGTTACTCCCGGGACAGATACACTGAAGCTTTCTTT.

CDR3 amino acids: CASSESVGAYNEQYF. CDR3 sequence (DNA): TGTGCCAGCAGTGAAAGTGTGGGGGCCTACAATGAGCAGTACTTC. V usage is TRBV2 and J usage is TRBJ2-7; the D gene is possibly TRBD1 (6 bases). Trimming cost V 2 bases and J 7 bases, with 18 bases left between them. Germline CDR1 reads SNHLY; CDR2 reads FYNNEI. The CDR3 spans 15 residues.

This clonotype occurred a few times. The chain uses TRBV12-3 or TRBV12-4 and TRBJ1-2; no reliable D call. CDR3 size: 11 residues. The V end lost 0 bases, the J end lost 7 bases, and 3 bases lay between the germline ends. In DNA form, the CDR3 reads TGTGCCAGCAGTTTAGCCTTTGGCTACACCTTC. It codes for CASSLAFGYTF.

The rearrangement uses TRBV7-9 and TRBJ1-5; possibly TRBD1 for D (6 bases). Per germline, CDR1 SEHNR and CDR2 FQNEAQ (reference sequence). V lost 1 base to trimming and J lost 7 bases, with 11 bases between them. The CDR3 runs to 14 residues. CDR3 region: CASSLEGGAQPQHF. The CDR3 DNA reads as TGTGCCAGCAGCTTAGAAGGGGGGGCCCAGCCCCAGCATTTT.

This clonotype was counted between two and nine times. This sequence joins TRBV3-1 and TRBJ2-3; no definite D call. Germline V gene data show CDR1 as LGHDT and CDR2 as YNNKEL (reference sequence). The CDR3 spans 14 residues. Trimming cost V 3 bases and J 2 bases, with 9 bases left between them. The CDR3 loop is CASSQSSFTDTQYF. CDR3 DNA: TGTGCCAGCAGCCAGAGTTCGTTCACAGATACGCAGTATTTT.

V gene TRBV20-1 combines with J gene TRBJ1-5, with D unclear. With 4 bases removed from V and 0 bases from J, the gap between germline ends came to 7 bases. Germline CDR1 and CDR2: DFQATT and SNEGSKA (reference sequence). This CDR3 contains 13 residues. The CDR3 loop is CSAKLSSNQPQHF. The DNA for the CDR3 is TGCAGTGCTAAGTTAAGTAGCAATCAGCCCCAGCATTTT.

This clonotype was seen a handful of times. CDR3: CSARGSHEQFF. The CDR3 coding sequence is TGCAGCGCCCGCGGGAGTCATGAGCAGTTCTTC. This rearrangement joins TRBV29-1 to TRBJ2-1, with 7 bases lining up with TRBD2. Germline V gives CDR1 SQVTM, CDR2 ANQGSEA. This CDR3 contains 11 residues. The J segment lost 8 bases and the V segment lost 7 bases, leaving 5 bases of the junction unmatched.

This clonotype was detected only a few times. The chain couples TRBV6-6 to TRBJ2-3; D is ambiguous. This CDR3 region has 12 residues. With 0 bases removed from V and 6 bases from J, the gap between germline ends came to 4 bases. Germline V gene lookup returns CDR1 MNHNY and CDR2 SVGAGI (reference sequence). The CDR3 DNA follows: TGTGCCAGCAGTTACTCTTGGGATACGCAGTATTTT. Protein product: CASSYSWDTQYF.

The chain links TRBV27 to TRBJ2-1; D not resolved. V lost 6 bases to trimming and J lost 5 bases, with 8 bases between them. The CDR3 length is 12 residues. Germline V gene sequence: CDR1 MNHEY, CDR2 SMNVEV (reference sequence). The CDR3 here is CASSGEDNEQFF. DNA of the CDR3: TGTGCCAGCAGCGGCGAGGACAATGAGCAGTTCTTC.

The rearrangement joins TRBV4-3 to TRBJ1-2; TRBD1 is a possible D gene (5 bases). This CDR3 region has 15 residues. V gave up 0 bases and J gave up 0 bases, with 8 bases separating them. Germline V gene data show CDR1 as LGHNA and CDR2 as YSLEER. This chain's CDR3 is CASSQDWGPNYGYTF. Written as DNA, the CDR3 is TGCGCCAGCAGCCAAGATTGGGGACCTAACTATGGCTACACCTTC.

The genes are TRBV7-2 and TRBJ2-7; D is unresolved. V was shortened by 4 bases and J by 2 bases, with 9 bases between the two germline ends. Germline V gene data show CDR1 as SGHTA and CDR2 as FQGNSA. The CDR3 sequence is 13 residues long. The CDR3 DNA is TGTGCCAGCAGCTACTCGCCTACCTACGAGCAGTACTTC. Translating gives CASSYSPTYEQYF.

The chain carries TRBV6-4 and TRBJ2-3; weak D call: TRBD1 (5 bases). V was clipped by 0 bases and J by 4 bases, with 8 bases between them. The CDR3 contains 14 residues. Germline assignment: CDR1 MRHNA and CDR2 SNTAGT. CDR3 bases: TGTGCCAGCAGTGACTCAGACAGTCCAGATACGCAGTATTTT. Translation gives CASSDSDSPDTQYF.

CDR3 DNA sequence: TGTGCCAGCAGCGGTAGGTCGACAGAGAGCACAGATACGCAGTATTTT. Protein product: CASSGRSTESTDTQYF. The V call is TRBV9, the J call TRBJ2-3, with D perhaps matching TRBD1 (5 bases). Trimming shortened V by 3 bases and J by 0 bases, and 14 bases separated the two germline ends. There are 16 residues in the CDR3. Germline V CDR1 and CDR2: SGDLS, YYNGEE.

This clonotype was observed a handful of times. The chain joins TRBV28 to TRBJ2-7; D is undetermined. This CDR3 has 14 amino acids. V was clipped by 4 bases and J by 3 bases, with 13 bases between them. The germline V gene encodes CDR1 MDHEN and CDR2 SYDVKM. CDR3 amino acids: CASSSSRVGYEQYF. The DNA of the CDR3 is TGTGCCAGCAGTTCTTCCCGGGTCGGCTACGAGCAGTACTTC. Variable domain in full (rest from reference TRBV28 and TRBJ2-7): DVKVTQSSRYLVKRTGEKVFLECVQDMDHENMFWYRQDPGLGLRLIYFSYDVKMKEKGDIPEGYSVSREKKERFSLILESASTNQTSMYLCASSSSRVGYEQYFGPGTRLTVT.

A few counts support this clonotype. V gene TRBV7-2 combines with J gene TRBJ1-6, with D uncertain. The germline V gene has CDR1 SGHTA and CDR2 FQGNSA. CDR3 length: 14 residues. V was clipped by 6 bases and J by 5 bases, with 11 bases between them. The CDR3 spells CASSLDADNSPLHF. For the CDR3, the DNA is TGTGCCAGCAGTTTGGACGCAGATAATTCACCCCTCCACTTT.